These T cell receptor beta chains were read from a single sample in a study of spatial heterogeneity in lung cancer. TCRdb passed the 5' RACE reads through MiXCR, listing each CDR3 protein once. The sample lists over 50,000 distinct CDR3 sequences; approximately 6% were seen once. The specimen comprised PBMCs, sampled at surgery. The source of these receptors is a female donor with early-stage non-small cell lung cancer. CDR3s include the opening cysteine and the closing phenylalanine or tryptophan. A D gene is named only where the DNA matches it firmly. Where a row states a size, it is once, few, many or the class of an expanded clone; other rows omit it.

v_call	j_call	clone_size	d_call	cdr3_nt	cdr3_aa
TRBV27	TRBJ1-6	many	.	TGTGCCAGCAGTTCCCTTGTTGCGGACTCCTATAATTCACCCCTCCACTTT	CASSSLVADSYNSPLHF
TRBV27	TRBJ1-6	many	.	TGTGCCAGCAGTTTATCAGGCCTATCACCCCTCCACTTT	CASSLSGLSPLHF
TRBV12-3/TRBV12-4	TRBJ1-3	few	.	TGTGCCAGCAGTAACGGGCCAAGCGGAAACACCATATATTTT	CASSNGPSGNTIYF
TRBV3-1	TRBJ2-5	many	.	TGTGCCAGCAGTCATCGCCTTTTTGGGATGGGGAAAGAGACCCAGTACTTC	CASSHRLFGMGKETQYF
TRBV7-9	TRBJ2-1	few	.	TGTGCCAGCAGCTTAGGACAGGAATTCCTATATGGGCAGTTCTTC	CASSLGQEFLYGQFF
TRBV11-2	TRBJ2-2	.	.	TGTGCCAGCAGCTTAACCCCCCCCGGGGAGCTGTTTTTT	CASSLTPPGELFF
TRBV9	TRBJ2-2	.	TRBD2	TGTGCCAGCAGCGGGGGACTAGCTAACACCGGGGAGCTGTTTTTT	CASSGGLANTGELFF
TRBV20-1	TRBJ1-1	.	.	TGCAGTGCTAGAGAAAGGCTTGAAGCTTTCTTT	CSARERLEAFF
TRBV12-3/TRBV12-4	TRBJ1-5	few	.	TGTGCCAGCACACTCGGCTTGACCCAGCATTTT	CASTLGLTQHF
TRBV28	TRBJ2-5	many	.	TGTGCCAGCACTGGGCTATTCCAAGAGACCCAGTACTTC	CASTGLFQETQYF
TRBV5-6	TRBJ1-5	.	.	TGTGCCAGCAGCTTGTTGGCCAGGGATGGTCAGCCCCAGCATTTT	CASSLLARDGQPQHF
TRBV5-1	TRBJ2-5	.	.	TGCGCCAGCAGCTTTAGTAGCGGTTACCAAGAGACCCAGTACTTC	CASSFSSGYQETQYF
TRBV9	TRBJ2-1	.	TRBD1	TGTGCCAGCAGCGTAGAGGGACAGGGGGATGAGCAGTTCTTC	CASSVEGQGDEQFF
TRBV7-2	TRBJ2-1	many	TRBD1	TGTGCCAGCAGCCCCGGGACAGGGGCCTACAATGAGCAGTTCTTC	CASSPGTGAYNEQFF
TRBV6-5	TRBJ2-1	few	TRBD2	TGTGCCAGCAGTTACTTGGCTAGCGGGGAGAATGAGCAGTTCTTC	CASSYLASGENEQFF
TRBV6-1	TRBJ2-3	.	TRBD2	TGTGCCAGCCGAGATACTAGCGAACCCACAGATACGCAGTATTTT	CASRDTSEPTDTQYF
TRBV20-1	TRBJ1-2	many	TRBD1	TGCAGTGCCCCAGGGGGCGATGACTATGGCTACACCTTC	CSAPGGDDYGYTF
TRBV7-2	TRBJ2-1	few	.	TGTGCCAGCAGCTCCCTGGGGCATGAGCAGTTCTTC	CASSSLGHEQFF
TRBV20-1	TRBJ1-5	many	.	TGCAGTGCTAGTGGTGGGAATAGCAATCAGCCCCAGCATTTT	CSASGGNSNQPQHF
TRBV5-1	TRBJ1-2	.	.	TGCGCCAGTGCGGACAGCGGGACTAACTATGGCTACACCTTC	CASADSGTNYGYTF
TRBV4-1	TRBJ1-1	few	.	TGCGCCAGCAGTCAAAGGGGCTCAGGGTCCGAAGCTTTCTTT	CASSQRGSGSEAFF
TRBV11-3	TRBJ1-1	.	.	TGTGCCAGCAGCCAAAGACAGGACTATATGAACACTGAAGCTTTCTTT	CASSQRQDYMNTEAFF
TRBV19	TRBJ1-6	.	TRBD1	TGTGCCAGCAGGGAACAGGGGCGGGGCTCCTATAATTCACCCCTCCACTTT	CASREQGRGSYNSPLHF
TRBV6-1	TRBJ2-1	.	.	TGTGCCAGCCCCGGGACCAGGTTCAACGACAATGAGCAGTTCTTC	CASPGTRFNDNEQFF
TRBV3-1	TRBJ2-7	.	.	TGTGCCAGCAGCCCGGAGGGTTTCGAGCAGTACTTC	CASSPEGFEQYF
TRBV12-3/TRBV12-4	TRBJ2-7	many	TRBD1	TGTGCCAGCAAAGGGATTGGGACAGATCCCTACGAGCAGTACTTC	CASKGIGTDPYEQYF
TRBV24-1	TRBJ2-5	many	.	TGTGCCACCAGTGATAGTGGGTACCAAGAGACCCAGTACTTC	CATSDSGYQETQYF
TRBV9	TRBJ1-2	many	.	TGTGCCAGCAGCGTAGACAGCCACTATGGCTACACCTTC	CASSVDSHYGYTF
TRBV5-1	TRBJ2-3	few	.	TGCGCCAGCAGCTTGGCCATAGCGGAATTCACAGATACGCAGTATTTT	CASSLAIAEFTDTQYF
TRBV5-6	TRBJ1-1	.	.	TGTGCCAGCAGCTTTCAGGGGCCCACTGAAGCTTTCTTT	CASSFQGPTEAFF
TRBV5-4	TRBJ1-3	many	.	TGTGCCAGCAGCTTGGCGGGATATTCTGGAAACACCATATATTTT	CASSLAGYSGNTIYF
TRBV7-2	TRBJ1-6	medium-sized	.	TGTGCCAGCACCACTTATAATTCACCCCTCCACTTT	CASTTYNSPLHF
TRBV28	TRBJ1-5	.	.	TGTGCCAGCAGCTACATGTCCGGGCGACAGCCCCAGCATTTT	CASSYMSGRQPQHF
TRBV18	TRBJ1-1	many	.	TGTGCCAGCTCACTAACTGAGGACAGGAACACTGAAGCTTTCTTT	CASSLTEDRNTEAFF
TRBV7-7	TRBJ1-1	few	.	TGTGCTAGCAGCTTAGCGACAGGAACTGAAGCTTTCTTT	CASSLATGTEAFF
TRBV3-1	TRBJ2-2	many	TRBD1	TGTGCCAGCAGCCAACAGACAGGGTTCACCGGGGAGCTGTTTTTT	CASSQQTGFTGELFF
TRBV18	TRBJ2-3	once	.	TGTGCCAGCTCACCGGCCCAGGGAAGCACAGATACGCAGTATTTT	CASSPAQGSTDTQYF
TRBV3-1	TRBJ1-1	many	TRBD1	TGTGCCAGCAGCCGAACAGGGGCGGTCACTGAAGCTTTCTTT	CASSRTGAVTEAFF
TRBV15	TRBJ1-5	many	.	TGTGCCACCAGCGGACAGAGTCAGCCCCAGCATTTT	CATSGQSQPQHF